The 30 T cell receptor beta chains below come from one sample, sequenced in a study of T cell changes during pregnancy in multiple sclerosis. Clones were sequenced by immunoSEQ multiplex PCR, and TCRdb holds only the in-frame ones, with some missing. Altogether 60,000 to 75,000 clones are present, about 91% being singletons, with the ten largest covering about 1.6%. The specimen was peripheral blood, collected after pregnancy. The receptors stem from a female donor with multiple sclerosis, enrolled in a pregnancy study.

This chain links TRBV6-1 with TRBJ1-4; 10 bases agree with TRBD1. Losses at the gene ends were 3 bases for V and 8 bases for J; bases not matched to a gene: 6. Germline CDR1 is MNHNS and CDR2 is SASEGT. CDR3 length equals 15 residues. CDR3 DNA: TGTGCCAGCAGTGACCCGGGACAGGGGCGGGAAAAACTGTTTTTT. It specifies CASSDPGQGREKLFF.

V is TRBV10-3 and J is TRBJ1-5; no reliable D call. Germline-derived CDR1 and CDR2 are ENHRY and SYGVKD. This CDR3 comprises 14 residues. V was clipped by 3 bases and J by 8 bases, with 14 bases between them. This CDR3 reads CAISDQAEGKPQHF. CDR3 nucleotide sequence: TGTGCCATCAGTGATCAGGCCGAGGGAAAGCCCCAGCATTTT.

This rearrangement joins TRBV4-1 to TRBJ1-5; D gene uncertain. Germline CDR1 is MGHRA and CDR2 is YSYEKL. The V and J ends lost 1 base and 3 bases respectively, with 16 bases between them. There are 17 residues in the CDR3. In DNA, the CDR3 is TGCGCCAGCAGCCAAGCCGGGAGCCGGGCCATCAATCAGCCCCAGCATTTT. Translation gives CASSQAGSRAINQPQHF.

The V gene is TRBV14, the J gene TRBJ2-1; no reliable D call. Trimming left V 1 base short and J 8 bases short, with 9 bases between. The CDR3 length is 13 residues. CDR1 and CDR2 from the germline V gene are SGHDN and FVKESK. The CDR3, as DNA: TGTGCCAGCAGCCAAGCGCAGTCCTATGAGCAGTTCTTC. As protein: CASSQAQSYEQFF.

The rearrangement links TRBV11-1 to TRBJ2-3; 11 bases are a match to TRBD2. Trimming removed 4 bases from V and 5 bases from J; junction bases left unmatched: 8. Germline V gives CDR1 SGHAT, CDR2 FQDESV (reference sequence). The CDR3 sequence is 16 residues long. CDR3 nucleotide sequence: TGTGCCAGCAGCTCCGTAGCGGGAGGGCCCTTAGATACGCAGTATTTT. It is translated as CASSSVAGGPLDTQYF.

The chain uses TRBV7-8 and TRBJ2-7; 7 positions agree with TRBD1. V was clipped by 5 bases and J by 2 bases; unmatched bases: 3. The CDR3 runs 13 residues. The V gene's germline CDR1 is SGHVS and CDR2 FQNEAQ. CDR3 sequence: CASSEDRAYEQYF. CDR3 DNA: TGTGCCAGCAGCGAAGACAGGGCCTACGAGCAGTACTTC. The full variable domain, in which reference TRBV7-8 and TRBJ2-7 provide the parts outside the CDR3, is GAGVSQSPRYKVAKRGQDVALRCDPISGHVSLFWYQQALGQGPEFLTYFQNEAQLDKSGLPSDRFFAERPEGSVSTLKIQRTQQEDSAVYLCASSEDRAYEQYFGPGTRLTVT.

This chain joins TRBV25-1 and TRBJ1-2; perhaps TRBD1 as D (5 bases). The germline gives CDR1 MGHDK, CDR2 SYGVNS. The V end lost 1 base, the J end lost 3 bases, and 9 bases lay between the germline ends. The CDR3 is 14 amino acids. CDR3: CASSESGRDYGYTF. CDR3 nucleotide sequence: TGTGCCAGCAGTGAATCCGGCAGGGACTATGGCTACACCTTC.

The chain has TRBV5-1 and TRBJ2-5; D is perhaps TRBD1 (5 bases). CDR1 and CDR2 (germline): SGHRS, YFSETQ. The CDR3 consists of 12 residues. Trimming left V 3 bases short and J 5 bases short, with 8 bases between. CDR3 DNA sequence: TGCGCCAGCAGCTCAGGGATGGAGACCCAGTACTTC. Its protein product is CASSSGMETQYF.

This chain links TRBV7-9 with TRBJ1-4, with 7 bases matching TRBD1. Trimming removed 4 bases from V and 5 bases from J; junction bases left unmatched: 4. Germline-derived CDR1 and CDR2 are SEHNR and FQNEAQ (reference sequence). CDR3 size: 14 residues. DNA for the CDR3: TGTGCCAGCAGCTGGACAGGTCTAAATGAAAAACTGTTTTTT. This encodes CASSWTGLNEKLFF.

The CDR3 DNA sequence: TGCGCCAGCAGCTCCGGGACAGGGGCGAGCACAGATACGCAGTATTTT. It translates to CASSSGTGASTDTQYF. The chain combines TRBV5-1 with TRBJ2-3, with 10 bases lining up with TRBD1. Germline V CDR1 and CDR2: SGHRS, YFSETQ. The CDR3 loop spans 16 amino acids. The V segment lost 3 bases and the J segment 0 bases; nucleotides outside the gene matches: 4. Filled out from reference TRBV5-1 and TRBJ2-3, the complete variable domain reads KAGVTQTPRYLIKTRGQQVTLSCSPISGHRSVSWYQQTPGQGLQFLFEYFSETQRNKGNFPGRFSGRQFSNSRSEMNVSTLELGDSALYLCASSSGTGASTDTQYFGPGTRLTVL.

This chain joins TRBV19 and TRBJ1-2; D is uncertain. V dropped 7 bases and J dropped 5 bases, with 17 bases sitting between them. The CDR3 covers 14 residues. Germline assignment: CDR1 LNHDA and CDR2 SQIVND (reference sequence). This chain's CDR3 is CASTPREVWYGYTF. DNA for the CDR3: TGTGCCAGTACCCCCCGCGAGGTGTGGTATGGCTACACCTTC.

The rearrangement uses TRBV15 and TRBJ1-2; 9 bases map to TRBD1. V lost 5 bases to trimming and J lost 2 bases; unmatched junction nucleotides: 3. The CDR3 has 14 amino acids. CDR1 and CDR2 (germline): LNHNV, YYDKDF (reference sequence). The CDR3 region is CATSGGQGNYGYTF. The CDR3 DNA reads TGTGCCACCAGCGGGGGACAGGGCAACTATGGCTACACCTTC.

The chain links TRBV28 to TRBJ2-4; 15 bases match TRBD2. The germline CDR1 and CDR2 sequences are MDHEN and SYDVKM. The junction had 11 bases not matched to a gene; V was cut back by 3 bases and J by 2 bases. This CDR3 has 20 amino acids. The DNA for the CDR3 is TGTGCCAGCAGTTTGTACACAGGACTAGCGGGAGGGTCGTCCAAAAACATTCAGTACTTC. It yields the protein CASSLYTGLAGGSSKNIQYF. Full variable domain (outside the CDR3, taken from reference TRBV28 and TRBJ2-4): DVKVTQSSRYLVKRTGEKVFLECVQDMDHENMFWYRQDPGLGLRLIYFSYDVKMKEKGDIPEGYSVSREKKERFSLILESASTNQTSMYLCASSLYTGLAGGSSKNIQYFGAGTRLSVL.

Written as DNA, the CDR3 is TGCGCCAGCAGCTTGGCGGCGGGCCCGGGGTACGAGCAGTACTTC. This encodes CASSLAAGPGYEQYF. This chain connects TRBV5-1 to TRBJ2-7; possibly TRBD2 for D (5 bases). This CDR3 has 15 amino acids. Looked up from germline, CDR1 is SGHRS and CDR2 is YFSETQ. V was cut by 0 bases and J by 4 bases, with 14 bases left in between.

V is TRBV4-1 and J is TRBJ1-2; D is uncertain. This CDR3 has 15 residues. Germline V gene sequence: CDR1 MGHRA, CDR2 YSYEKL. Trimming pared 1 base from V and 0 bases from J, leaving 9 bases between. The CDR3 DNA reads TGCGCCAGCAGCCAAGCCTCGGGAGCTAACTATGGCTACACCTTC. Protein sequence: CASSQASGANYGYTF.

V is TRBV30 and J is TRBJ2-7; TRBD2 agrees at 9 bases. The CDR3 runs to 19 residues. Trimming at V came to 1 base and at J to 3 bases, leaving 19 bases not matched to a gene. Per germline, CDR1 GTSNPN and CDR2 SVGIG (reference sequence). The CDR3 is CAWSGRLAGLHKSVYEQYF. The CDR3 DNA reads TGTGCCTGGAGTGGTAGGCTAGCGGGACTCCACAAGTCCGTCTACGAGCAGTACTTC.

The chain is built from TRBV19 and TRBJ2-6, with 7 bases lining up with TRBD2. The junction had 1 base not matched to a gene; V was cut back by 5 bases and J by 3 bases. CDR3 length: 14 amino acids. CDR1 is LNHDA, CDR2 SQIVND, per germline (reference sequence). CDR3 DNA: TGTGCCAGTAGTGGGGGGGGTGGGGCCAACGTCCTGACTTTC. It translates to CASSGGGGANVLTF.

The chain carries TRBV19 and TRBJ2-5; TRBD1 matches 8 bases. The CDR3 loop spans 15 amino acids. CDR1 is LNHDA and CDR2 is SQIVND in the germline V gene (reference sequence). The V gene end was trimmed by 6 bases and the J gene end by 0 bases; junction bases not matched to a gene: 6. CDR3 residues: CASSEDREYQETQYF. CDR3 bases: TGTGCCAGTAGCGAGGACAGGGAGTACCAAGAGACCCAGTACTTC.

This clone was observed a single time. The chain recombines TRBV27 with TRBJ1-2; 10 bases match TRBD1. The germline CDR1 and CDR2 sequences are MNHEY and SMNVEV (reference sequence). The CDR3 length is 14 residues. The V segment lost 4 bases and the J segment 8 bases; nucleotides outside the gene matches: 7. The CDR3 loop is CASSSDRGRDGYTF. For the CDR3, the DNA is TGTGCCAGCAGTTCAGACAGGGGGCGCGACGGCTACACCTTC.

The chain joins TRBV30 to TRBJ2-3; D perhaps matches TRBD2 (5 bases). The germline V and J ends were trimmed by 0 bases and 2 bases, with 15 bases remaining between them. CDR1 is GTSNPN, CDR2 SVGIG, per germline (reference sequence). This CDR3 is built from 16 residues. CDR3 protein: CAWSVWSGETTDTQYF. The CDR3, as DNA: TGTGCCTGGAGTGTATGGAGCGGAGAAACCACAGATACGCAGTATTTT.

V gene TRBV2 combines with J gene TRBJ1-5, with 10 bases aligning to TRBD1. The germline V gene encodes CDR1 SNHLY and CDR2 FYNNEI. CDR3 length: 15 residues. The V gene end was trimmed by 8 bases and the J gene end by 1 base; junction bases not matched to a gene: 5. The CDR3 sequence: CASGTGDRSNQPQHF. CDR3 in DNA: TGTGCCAGCGGGACAGGGGATAGGAGCAATCAGCCCCAGCATTTT.

V and J are TRBV7-9 and TRBJ2-3; 7 bases map to TRBD2. The CDR3 covers 14 residues. The ends lost 11 bases at V and 1 base at J; junction bases unmatched: 9. Germline CDR1 and CDR2: SEHNR and FQNEAQ (reference sequence). CDR3 loop: CAVGAGAGTDTQYF. DNA of the CDR3: TGTGCCGTCGGGGCGGGAGCGGGCACAGATACGCAGTATTTT.

The chain couples TRBV4-2 to TRBJ2-5; the D gene is possibly TRBD1 (5 bases). The DNA end lines up better with TRBJ2-7; the J call may be wrong. This CDR3 spans 15 amino acids. Germline lookup yields CDR1 LGHNA and CDR2 YNFKEQ. In DNA, the CDR3 is TGTGCCAGCAGCCAAGATCAGGGAAGCTCCTACGAGCAGTACTTC. This translates into CASSQDQGSSYEQYF.

The chain is built from TRBV6-4 and TRBJ2-5, with 14 bases lining up with TRBD2. The length of the CDR3 is 16 residues. Germline assignment: CDR1 MRHNA and CDR2 SNTAGT. The V segment lost 5 bases and the J segment 2 bases; nucleotides outside the gene matches: 4. The CDR3 region is CASSSTSGGGQETQYF. For the CDR3, the DNA is TGTGCCAGCAGTTCGACTAGCGGGGGGGGGCAAGAGACCCAGTACTTC.

This clone was observed once. This chain connects TRBV19 to TRBJ2-1; 8 bases match TRBD2. The germline V gene has CDR1 LNHDA and CDR2 SQIVND (reference sequence). Losses at the gene ends were 10 bases for V and 5 bases for J; bases not matched to a gene: 10. The CDR3 is made up of 14 amino acids. CDR3 protein: CATRVGLGHNEQFF. The CDR3 region has the DNA TGTGCCACTCGAGTGGGACTAGGGCACAATGAGCAGTTCTTC.

V usage is TRBV6-6 and J usage is TRBJ2-7; D is perhaps TRBD1 (6 bases). V shed 6 bases and J shed 4 bases, with 19 bases lying between them. Germline V gives CDR1 MNHNY, CDR2 SVGAGI (reference sequence). This CDR3 is built from 15 residues. The chain's CDR3 is CASSQRKGERYEQYF. The CDR3 region has the DNA TGTGCCAGCAGCCAACGTAAGGGGGAGAGGTACGAGCAGTACTTC.

The rearrangement uses TRBV18 and TRBJ1-1; the match to TRBD1 covers 8 bases. The CDR3 length is 15 residues. With V trimmed by 3 bases and J by 5 bases, 8 bases remained unmatched. Germline CDR1 is KGHSH and CDR2 is LQKENI. The CDR3 coding sequence is TGTGCCAGCTCACCTTCAACAGGGGGAGAGACTGAAGCTTTCTTT. It encodes CASSPSTGGETEAFF.

V usage is TRBV5-6 and J usage is TRBJ2-2, with D perhaps TRBD1 (5 bases). Trimming took 2 bases from V and 0 from J, leaving 11 bases between them. The CDR3 extends over 16 amino acids. Germline assignment: CDR1 SGHDT and CDR2 YYEEEE. CDR3 residues: CASSLATDSNTGELFF. The CDR3 DNA reads TGTGCCAGCAGCTTAGCGACAGACTCGAACACCGGGGAGCTGTTTTTT.

The chain links TRBV11-3 to TRBJ2-2; a weak D match, TRBD1 (6 bases). This CDR3 region has 16 residues. In germline, CDR1 is SGHNT, CDR2 YENEEA. V lost 3 bases to trimming and J lost 1 base, with 12 bases between them. CDR3 sequence (DNA): TGTGCCAGCAGCTTGGTCGGGACAAAGAACACCGGGGAGCTGTTTTTT. Its translation: CASSLVGTKNTGELFF. Full variable domain (rest looked up from reference TRBV11-3 and TRBJ2-2): EAGVVQSPRYKIIEKKQPVAFWCNPISGHNTLYWYLQNLGQGPELLIRYENEEAVDDSQLPKDRFSAERLKGVDSTLKIQPAELGDSAVYLCASSLVGTKNTGELFFGEGSRLTVL.

J is TRBJ2-7 and V is TRBV27; D may be TRBD1 (6 bases). This CDR3 region has 13 residues. The V end lost 2 bases, the J end lost 2 bases, and 7 bases lay between the germline ends. Germline CDR1 MNHEY, CDR2 SMNVEV (reference sequence). CDR3 in DNA: TGTGCCAGCAGTTTAAACAGGGCCTACGAGCAGTACTTC. It is translated as CASSLNRAYEQYF.